This TCR beta chain came from a study of T cell responses to AZD1222 COVID-19 vaccine. Notes on the study in general: Repertoire sampling was restricted to post-peak T cell response timepoints. Donors were mostly white British, more females; clonal diversity possibly underestimated. Increased Spike-specific TCR breadth and depth were observed after two AZD1222 doses. Researchers report vaccine-associated CD4 TCRs spanning spike, with dominance at 160-218 and 743-854.

To note about this clone: Its matching antigen is unknown.

Trimming took off 4 bases at V and 2 bases at J, with 14 bases between the two ends. The length of the CDR3 is 15 residues. Germline assignment: CDR1 SGHTA and CDR2 FQGNSA. Generated by immunoSEQ multiplex PCR, the TCRdb table keeps only in-frame clones and is missing some. The sample lists 95,000 to 150,000 clones, around 91% occurring once. The sequenced sample was peripheral blood, obtained on day 0 of AZD1222 vaccination. The rearrangement uses TRBV7-2 and TRBJ1-2, with no clear D. This receptor was identified in an adult in good health. The CDR3 DNA follows: TGTGCCAGCAGCTCCCCGGGCGGAGCAAACTATGGCTACACCTTC. Amino acid sequence: CASSSPGGANYGYTF.